This T cell receptor beta chain emerged from a study of blood T cell repertoires in COVID-19. As for the study in general: The United States, Italy and Spain were the sources of the acute and convalescent COVID-19 samples.

Sequencing was performed with immunoSEQ multiplex PCR; in TCRdb, only in-frame clones are kept and a portion is missing. The table lists over 200,000 clones, around 84% of them singletons. Germline CDR1 is GTSNPN and CDR2 is SVGIG (reference sequence). The CDR3 is 14 amino acids. Trimming cost V 0 bases and J 9 bases, with 15 bases left between them. The V gene is TRBV30, the J gene TRBJ1-5; D not certain. The sample taken for sequencing was peripheral blood. The receptor comes from a woman older than 75 with active or convalescent COVID-19. For the CDR3, the DNA is TGTGCCTGGAGTGTACTCACTGAGAATTCGCCCCAGCATTTT. As protein: CAWSVLTENSPQHF.